What follows describes a single T cell receptor (beta chain). Only patients with spare fresh-frozen tumor and over two years of follow-up were included. Using immunoSEQ multiplex PCR, the repertoire was profiled, and TCRdb retains in-frame clones only, with some absent. Of about 95,000 clones in the sample, over 75% were seen once. This specimen comes from a study of glioma-infiltrating T cells after dendritic cell vaccination. This CDR3 region has 13 residues. In germline, CDR1 is SQVTM, CDR2 ANQGSEA. V shed 6 bases and J 3 bases; nucleotides not matched to a gene: 3. The material was blood, obtained before dendritic cell vaccination. V gene TRBV29-1 combines with J gene TRBJ2-2, with TRBD1 matching over 8 bases. The receptor was isolated from a human donor with glioblastoma. The chain's CDR3 is CSVQGADTGELFF. Here the CDR3 DNA reads TGCAGCGTCCAGGGGGCGGACACCGGGGAGCTGTTTTTT.